These T cell receptor beta chains were read from a single sample in a study of T cells in Graves' hyperthyroidism and ophthalmopathy. Each CDR3 protein is one row after TCRdb ran MiXCR on the multiplex PCR reads. The sample lists about 380,000 distinct CDR3 sequences; 14% were seen once. The sequenced material came from blood. These receptors were collected from a woman aged 60-75 years with Graves' hyperthyroidism. Each CDR3 is given with its conserved first and last residue. Fields, in order: J gene, clone size, D gene, V gene, CDR3 DNA, CDR3 protein. D genes are given only for firm matches. The size of a clone is reported for some rows only, either as once, few or many, or as a class for expanded clones.

TRBJ2-7 . . TRBV11-3 TGTGCCACTTTCCACAAAATAAGCTCCTACGAGCAGTACTTC CATFHKISSYEQYF
TRBJ1-3 many . TRBV28 TGTGCCAGCACCACAAGTAGCTCTGGAAACACCATATATTTT CASTTSSSGNTIYF
TRBJ2-5 . . TRBV7-2 TGTGCCAGCAGCTTATGGACTCAAGAGACCCAGTACTTC CASSLWTQETQYF
TRBJ2-1 few . TRBV10-3 TGTGCCATCAGCCCCCGTGGGGGGTCCTACAATGAGCAGTTCTTC CAISPRGGSYNEQFF
TRBJ2-5 . TRBD2 TRBV19 TGTGCCAGTAGTACCGCAATTAGACTAGCGGTGCACCAAGAGACCCAGTACTTC CASSTAIRLAVHQETQYF
TRBJ2-1 many TRBD2 TRBV20-1 TGCAGTGCTAGAGATCGGGAGGGAAGGTGGAATGAGCAGTTCTTC CSARDREGRWNEQFF
TRBJ2-1 . . TRBV5-6 TGTGCCAGCAGCTTGGCGGCAGGGGCCTCCTACAATGAGCAGTTCTTC CASSLAAGASYNEQFF
TRBJ2-4 . . TRBV7-9 TGTGCCAGCAGCGGGGCCCAGAGAAACATTCAGTACTTC CASSGAQRNIQYF
TRBJ1-1 many . TRBV29-1 TGCAGCGCCCGCCGGGGGGGAAGCACTGAAGCTTTCTTT CSARRGGSTEAFF
TRBJ2-5 few TRBD2 TRBV9 TGTGCCAGCAGCGCCCGGACTAGCGGGAAAGAGACCCAGTACTTC CASSARTSGKETQYF
TRBJ2-7 few . TRBV3-1 TGTGCCAGCAGCCAAGATAGAGGGGGAGGGGGCTACGAGCAGTACTTC CASSQDRGGGGYEQYF
TRBJ2-7 many . TRBV11-3 TGTGCCAGCAGCAAGGGGGTTGGCGAGCAGTACTTC CASSKGVGEQYF
TRBJ1-5 . TRBD1 TRBV19 TGTGCCAGTAGTATAAGGTCTGGGCAGGGGGGGTATAGCAATCGGCCCCAGCATTTT CASSIRSGQGGYSNRPQHF
TRBJ2-1 few TRBD2 TRBV20-1 TGCAGTGCAGCAAGCGGGATCAATGAGCAGTTCTTC CSAASGINEQFF
TRBJ2-2 few . TRBV27 TGTGCAACCGGGGAGCTGTTTTTT CATGELFF
TRBJ1-1 many TRBD1 TRBV2 TGTGCCAGCACACAGGGTGCAGGGGGCACTGAAGCTTTCTTT CASTQGAGGTEAFF
TRBJ2-7 many . TRBV28 TGTGCCAGCAGTTTATATGGCAGGAGTAACGAGCAGTACTTC CASSLYGRSNEQYF
TRBJ1-6 . . TRBV7-9 TGTGCCAGCAGCTTAGGTTCAGCAAGGAATTCACCCCTCCACTTT CASSLGSARNSPLHF
TRBJ2-1 . . TRBV20-1 TGCAGTGCTAGCGTCAGCCTAGCTGTTAATTCCTACAATGAGCAGTTCTTC CSASVSLAVNSYNEQFF
TRBJ2-4 few . TRBV12-3/TRBV12-4 TGTGCCAGCAGTTTCGCGATGGAGACGAGCATTCAGTACTTC CASSFAMETSIQYF
TRBJ2-5 many TRBD2 TRBV11-1 TGTGCCAGCAGCTTACTAGCGGGACGGAGGAAGACCCAGTACTTC CASSLLAGRRKTQYF
TRBJ2-7 few TRBD2 TRBV10-3 TGTGCCATCAGTCCCAGCGGGGACGAGCAGTACTTC CAISPSGDEQYF
TRBJ2-1 . TRBD2 TRBV6-1 TGTGCCAGCAGACTATTACTAGCGGGAGTTGGGAATGAGCAGTTCTTC CASRLLLAGVGNEQFF
TRBJ1-3 few . TRBV30 TGTGCCTGGAGTAGGGGTTCTGGAAACACCATATATTTT CAWSRGSGNTIYF
TRBJ1-1 . TRBD1 TRBV19 TGTGCCAGTAGTACCGCCCCTGGGACAGCGAACACTGAAGCTTTCTTT CASSTAPGTANTEAFF
TRBJ2-5 many . TRBV7-8 TGTGCCAGCAGCCCCCACCTTTCGATAAAAGAGACCCAGTACTTC CASSPHLSIKETQYF
TRBJ2-7 many TRBD2 TRBV7-6 TGTGCCAGCAGCCCTCGGACTAGCGGGGGTCTTTACGAGCAGTACTTC CASSPRTSGGLYEQYF
TRBJ2-7 few TRBD2 TRBV6-1 TGTGCCAGCAGCAAGGGACTAGCGGGGCTCTACGAGCAGTACTTC CASSKGLAGLYEQYF
TRBJ2-1 few . TRBV9 TGTGCCAGCAGCGTAGCTACCGGGAGAGTCGGCAATGAGCAGTTCTTC CASSVATGRVGNEQFF
TRBJ2-7 many TRBD2 TRBV20-1 TGCAGTGCCACTAGCGTTCAAGCCTACGAGCAGTACTTC CSATSVQAYEQYF
TRBJ2-3 many TRBD2 TRBV12-3/TRBV12-4 TGTGCCAGCAGCCAACTAGCGCGTGCCACAGATACGCAGTATTTT CASSQLARATDTQYF
TRBJ2-1 many TRBD1 TRBV28 TGTGCCAGCAGTTCCTCCGACCCAGGGGGCTCCTACAATGAGCAGTTCTTC CASSSSDPGGSYNEQFF
TRBJ1-5 many . TRBV30 TGTGCCGTCAGATCCGGGAATAGCAATCAGCCCCAGCATTTT CAVRSGNSNQPQHF
TRBJ2-5 . TRBD2 TRBV19 TGTGCCAGTAGTGCCCGAAGGACTAGCGGGAGGCTTCAAGAGACCCAGTACTTC CASSARRTSGRLQETQYF
TRBJ2-1 few TRBD1 TRBV30 TGTGCCTGGAGTGTAGGTGGGACAGGGTTTCCCTACAATGAGCAGTTCTTC CAWSVGGTGFPYNEQFF
TRBJ2-3 many . TRBV5-1 TGCGCCAGCAGCTTGTTTGCAACTGAAGATACGCAGTATTTT CASSLFATEDTQYF
TRBJ1-2 . . TRBV5-1 TGCGCCAGCAGCACGGGGGGGGCGGACCACCTCGATGGCTACACCTTC CASSTGGADHLDGYTF
TRBJ2-2 . . TRBV12-3/TRBV12-4 TGTGCCAGCAGTTTAAGGGGCCAGAACACCGGGGAGCTGTTTTTT CASSLRGQNTGELFF
TRBJ1-4 . . TRBV5-1 TGCGCCAGCAGCCCGCATGGTGCAACTAATGAAAAACTGTTTTTT CASSPHGATNEKLFF
TRBJ2-7 few TRBD1 TRBV9 TGTGCCAGCAGCCGAACCGCGACAGGGGATGAGCAGTACTTC CASSRTATGDEQYF
TRBJ2-7 few TRBD1 TRBV6-5 TGTGCCAGCAGTTACTGGCCGGGACAGGCGAGCTCCTACGAGCAGTACTTC CASSYWPGQASSYEQYF
TRBJ2-1 many . TRBV29-1 TGCAGCGTTGACCGTCAGACTAGTACAGATGAGCAGTTCTTC CSVDRQTSTDEQFF
TRBJ2-7 few . TRBV7-3 TGTGCCAGCAGCTTAGAGGCAGATCTTTACGAGCAGTACTTC CASSLEADLYEQYF
TRBJ2-7 many . TRBV11-1 TGTGCCAGCAGCTTAGATGTGACAGATGGGAACGAGCAGTACTTC CASSLDVTDGNEQYF
TRBJ2-3 many . TRBV7-9 TGTGCCAGCAGCTTAGGGGCAGCTTCCCCCACAGATACGCAGTATTTT CASSLGAASPTDTQYF
TRBJ2-7 many . TRBV3-1 TGTGCCAGCAGCCAAGTAGTCGGCTCCTACGAGCAGTACTTC CASSQVVGSYEQYF
TRBJ2-3 many . TRBV27 TGTGCCAGCAGCCGTTACGGCGGGAGCACAGATACGCAGTATTTT CASSRYGGSTDTQYF
TRBJ2-7 few . TRBV19 TGTGCCAGCGACGGAGGGGGATACGAGCAGTACTTC CASDGGGYEQYF
TRBJ1-6 . TRBD1 TRBV6-1 TGTGCCAGCGACAGGGGGGATAATTCACCCCTCCACTTT CASDRGDNSPLHF
TRBJ1-1 . . TRBV19 TGTGCCAGTAGTATCAGTCGATCTGAAGCTTTCTTT CASSISRSEAFF
TRBJ1-3 many . TRBV18 TGTGCCAGCGTGACGGGACCGAGCTCTGGAAACACCATATATTTT CASVTGPSSGNTIYF
TRBJ1-2 few . TRBV6-1 TGTGCCAGCAGTTCACCGGGACAAGCTATGGCGGGGGGGACCTTC CASSSPGQAMAGGTF
TRBJ2-5 . . TRBV5-4 TGTGCCAGCTTCGTAGAGGGGATGGAGACCCAGTACTTC CASFVEGMETQYF
TRBJ2-1 once TRBD2 TRBV11-2 TGTGCCAGCAGCTCGGGACTAGCGGGGGTTTACAATGAGCAGTTCTTC CASSSGLAGVYNEQFF
TRBJ2-1 few . TRBV6-6 TGTGCCAGCAGTTACTTGCCCTCGGATTACAATGAGCAGTTCTTC CASSYLPSDYNEQFF
TRBJ2-3 few TRBD2 TRBV4-1 TGCGCCAGCAGCCAAGTCATAGCGGGAGTGATAGATACGCAGTATTTT CASSQVIAGVIDTQYF